These 32 T cell receptor beta chains were all obtained from the same sample, sequenced in a study of beta chain features in type 1 diabetes. Sequencing targeted expressed TCRB transcripts, as all isolated RNA had been reverse transcribed. This table comes from immunoSEQ multiplex PCR, and its TCRdb copy is limited to in-frame clones, with some not included. The data show some 60,000 clones, roughly three fifths seen once. What was sequenced was Tregs from blood. The receptor set was obtained from a woman in her late teens or twenties in good health.

J is TRBJ2-1 and V is TRBV11-1; maybe TRBD1 (5 bases). The CDR3 consists of 16 residues. Trimming left V 0 bases short and J 0 bases short, with 9 bases between. Germline CDR1 is SGHAT and CDR2 is FQDESV (reference sequence). CDR3 in amino acids: CASSLAGQGSYNEQFF. In DNA, the CDR3 is TGTGCCAGCAGCTTAGCCGGCCAGGGCTCCTACAATGAGCAGTTCTTC.

Turning to this clone: The sample holds other DNA sequences that translate to the same CDR3. The V and J genes are TRBV5-1 and TRBJ2-5; D remains unclear. V lost 0 bases and J 5 bases, leaving 5 bases between the germline ends. The CDR3 has 12 residues. Germline loops: CDR1 SGHRS, CDR2 YFSETQ. The CDR3 region is CASSLAGETQYF. DNA of the CDR3: TGCGCCAGCAGCTTGGCTGGCGAGACCCAGTACTTC.

This clone was seen more than once but under ten times. The J gene is TRBJ2-7, the V gene TRBV4-1; D may be TRBD2 (5 bases). V was cut by 4 bases and J by 1 base, with 8 bases left in between. There are 13 residues in the CDR3. Germline V gene data show CDR1 as MGHRA and CDR2 as YSYEKL. The CDR3: CASSRGLSYEQYF. DNA of the CDR3: TGCGCCAGCAGCCGTGGACTTTCCTACGAGCAGTACTTC.

V is TRBV6-1 and J is TRBJ2-3, with 10 bases identical to TRBD1. The CDR3 totals 15 residues. Germline V gene sequence: CDR1 MNHNS, CDR2 SASEGT. With V trimmed by 7 bases and J by 3 bases, 7 bases remained unmatched. The CDR3 coding sequence is TGTGCCAGCATCGCGGGACAGGGGCGAACAGATACGCAGTATTTT. Residues: CASIAGQGRTDTQYF.

This clone has only a few counts. The gene calls are TRBV5-1 and TRBJ1-6; D is perhaps TRBD1 (5 bases). CDR3 length: 15 amino acids. Germline CDR1 is SGHRS and CDR2 is YFSETQ. The V and J ends lost 3 bases and 5 bases respectively, with 12 bases between them. The CDR3 reads CASSSRTTDNSPLHF. Written as DNA, the CDR3 is TGCGCCAGCAGCTCTCGGACAACCGATAATTCACCCCTCCACTTT.

This clone was observed a handful of times. CDR3 DNA sequence: TGTGCCAGCAGCGCCCGACAGCGCGATGGCTACACCTTC. It specifies CASSARQRDGYTF. This rearrangement joins TRBV11-2 to TRBJ1-2, with D maybe TRBD1 (5 bases). Trimming removed 5 bases at V and 6 bases at J, with 13 bases between. The CDR3 is 13 residues long. Germline V gene data show CDR1 as SGHAT and CDR2 as FQNNGV.

V and J are TRBV18 and TRBJ2-1; 7 bases align to TRBD1. Trimming removed 4 bases from V and 4 bases from J; junction bases left unmatched: 7. This CDR3 is built from 15 residues. From germline, CDR1 is KGHSH and CDR2 LQKENI. The DNA for the CDR3 is TGTGCCAGCTCACTTACAGGGGACCTGTACAATGAGCAGTTCTTC. It is translated as CASSLTGDLYNEQFF.

The CDR3 spells CASSIRRGMNTEAFF. CDR3 nucleotide sequence: TGTGCCAGTAGTATACGGCGGGGCATGAACACTGAAGCTTTCTTT. The chain recombines TRBV19 with TRBJ1-1; perhaps TRBD1 as D (5 bases). V shed 2 bases and J shed 0 bases, with 10 bases lying between them. The CDR3 spans 15 residues. The germline V gene has CDR1 LNHDA and CDR2 SQIVND (reference sequence).

The V call is TRBV23-1, the J call TRBJ2-2; D is undetermined. TRBV23-1 is filed as an ORF, its function uncertain. The CDR3 runs to 15 residues. Trimming removed 4 bases at V and 0 bases at J, with 9 bases between. The CDR3 loop reads CASSRYGSNTGELFF. The DNA of the CDR3 is TGCGCCAGCAGTCGTTACGGTTCGAACACCGGGGAGCTGTTTTTT.

The chain is built from TRBV19 and TRBJ1-2; 8 positions agree with TRBD1. CDR1 and CDR2 (germline): LNHDA, SQIVND (reference sequence). The CDR3 has 16 residues. The V segment lost 2 bases and the J segment 2 bases; nucleotides outside the gene matches: 7. Written as DNA, the CDR3 is TGTGCCAGTAGTATATACCAGGGGGCGGTAAACTATGGCTACACCTTC. Its protein product is CASSIYQGAVNYGYTF.

The chain links TRBV30 to TRBJ1-1; D might be TRBD1 (6 bases). CDR1 and CDR2 from the germline V gene are GTSNPN and SVGIG (reference sequence). The CDR3 length is 15 residues. V lost 4 bases, J lost 1 base, and 16 bases lay in between. CDR3 region: CAWTYRVFWNTEAFF. The CDR3 bases are TGTGCCTGGACCTACAGGGTGTTTTGGAACACTGAAGCTTTCTTT.

In its sample, this clone was seen once. This chain links TRBV5-1 with TRBJ1-5; 8 bases are a match to TRBD1. J gave up 6 bases and V 4 bases, and 3 bases lay outside the gene matches. The germline V gene has CDR1 SGHRS and CDR2 YFSETQ. The CDR3 is made up of 13 amino acids. This chain's CDR3 is CASSAGGGQPQHF. CDR3 bases: TGCGCCAGCAGCGCAGGGGGCGGTCAGCCCCAGCATTTT. The full variable domain, rest sourced from reference TRBV5-1 and TRBJ1-5, is KAGVTQTPRYLIKTRGQQVTLSCSPISGHRSVSWYQQTPGQGLQFLFEYFSETQRNKGNFPGRFSGRQFSNSRSEMNVSTLELGDSALYLCASSAGGGQPQHFGDGTRLSIL.

The V gene is TRBV7-3, the J gene TRBJ2-2; D unresolved. The CDR3 totals 14 residues. The germline V gene encodes CDR1 SGHTA and CDR2 FQGTGA. V was cut by 5 bases and J by 0 bases, with 7 bases left in between. The CDR3: CASSPQSNTGELFF. CDR3 nucleotides: TGTGCCAGCAGCCCACAGTCGAACACCGGGGAGCTGTTTTTT. Complete variable domain (other parts from reference TRBV7-3 and TRBJ2-2): GAGVSQTPSNKVTEKGKYVELRCDPISGHTALYWYRQSLGQGPEFLIYFQGTGAADDSGLPNDRFFAVRPEGSVSTLKIQRTERGDSAVYLCASSPQSNTGELFFGEGSRLTVL.

This chain connects TRBV6-5 to TRBJ2-7, with 10 bases fitting TRBD1. CDR1 MNHEY and CDR2 SVGAGI come from the germline V gene. The V segment lost 8 bases and the J segment 6 bases; nucleotides outside the gene matches: 10. This CDR3 contains 14 residues. The CDR3 region is CASRAQGQGSEQYF. The CDR3 DNA reads TGTGCCAGCCGAGCCCAGGGACAGGGGAGCGAGCAGTACTTC.

V usage is TRBV10-3 and J usage is TRBJ1-1; D not certain. Trimming took off 3 bases at V and 1 base at J, with 6 bases between the two ends. This CDR3 has 13 amino acids. The germline CDR1 and CDR2 sequences are ENHRY and SYGVKD. CDR3 loop: CAISDGSNTEAFF. For the CDR3, the DNA is TGTGCCATCAGTGACGGGTCGAACACTGAAGCTTTCTTT.

The chain has TRBV18 and TRBJ2-7; 7 bases line up with TRBD2. Germline CDR1 is KGHSH and CDR2 is LQKENI. The CDR3 totals 12 residues. The J segment lost 7 bases and the V segment lost 1 base, leaving 1 base of the junction unmatched. CDR3 residues: CASSPQGGEQYF. The CDR3 DNA is TGTGCCAGCTCACCACAGGGAGGGGAGCAGTACTTC.

A few counts support this clone. This rearrangement joins TRBV4-3 to TRBJ1-1; maybe TRBD1 (5 bases). The CDR3 runs to 15 residues. CDR1 and CDR2 from the germline V gene are LGHNA and YSLEER. With 1 base removed from V and 3 bases from J, the gap between germline ends came to 12 bases. The CDR3 protein is CASSQVAGRDTEAFF. Here the CDR3 DNA reads TGCGCCAGCAGCCAAGTTGCAGGGCGAGACACTGAAGCTTTCTTT.

This chain links TRBV6-4 with TRBJ2-2, with D possibly being TRBD2 (6 bases). The V end was cut by 4 bases, the J end by 7 bases, with 13 bases between. Germline values: CDR1 MRHNA, CDR2 SNTAGT. The CDR3 contains 14 residues. CDR3 in DNA: TGTGCCAGCAGTGTTGGGACTCACTTCGGGGAGCTGTTTTTT. Its protein product is CASSVGTHFGELFF.

The CDR3 loop reads CASSPGTPGGYGYTF. As DNA, the CDR3 is TGCGCCAGCAGCCCCGGGACACCTGGGGGCTATGGCTACACCTTC. The chain joins TRBV5-1 to TRBJ1-2; tentative D call: TRBD1 (6 bases). Germline V gene data show CDR1 as SGHRS and CDR2 as YFSETQ. The CDR3 contains 15 residues. V dropped 4 bases and J dropped 4 bases, with 17 bases sitting between them. The entire variable domain, with the rest obtained from reference TRBV5-1 and TRBJ1-2, is as follows: KAGVTQTPRYLIKTRGQQVTLSCSPISGHRSVSWYQQTPGQGLQFLFEYFSETQRNKGNFPGRFSGRQFSNSRSEMNVSTLELGDSALYLCASSPGTPGGYGYTFGSGTRLTVV.

Comment on this clone: Within the sample, other DNA sequences also encode this same CDR3. The rearrangement uses TRBV5-1 and TRBJ1-1; the D gene is possibly TRBD1 (5 bases). There are 12 residues in the CDR3. Germline V gene lookup returns CDR1 SGHRS and CDR2 YFSETQ. V lost 2 bases and J lost 4, with 6 bases in between. The CDR3 nucleotides read TGCGCCAGCAGCTTAAGGGGCACTGAAGCTTTCTTT. This translates into CASSLRGTEAFF.

V is TRBV4-1 and J is TRBJ2-5, with 12 bases matching TRBD2. This CDR3 contains 15 residues. The V segment lost 3 bases and the J segment 5 bases; nucleotides outside the gene matches: 4. CDR1 MGHRA and CDR2 YSYEKL come from the germline V gene. The CDR3 bases are TGCGCCAGCAGCCAGACTAGCGGGAGAAGGGAGACCCAGTACTTC. Protein sequence: CASSQTSGRRETQYF.

This clone was picked up a small number of times. The chain employs TRBV7-9 and TRBJ2-4, with 12 bases fitting TRBD2. CDR1 is SEHNR and CDR2 is FQNEAQ in the germline V gene (reference sequence). The CDR3 runs 17 residues. V gave up 3 bases and J gave up 0 bases; unmatched junction bases: 3. CDR3: CASSLVLAGGAKNIQYF. The CDR3 DNA follows: TGTGCCAGCAGCTTGGTACTAGCGGGAGGAGCCAAAAACATTCAGTACTTC.

This chain joins TRBV30 and TRBJ1-1; no clear D. The CDR3 is made up of 12 amino acids. Looked up from germline, CDR1 is GTSNPN and CDR2 is SVGIG (reference sequence). Trimming pared 6 bases from V and 4 bases from J, leaving 12 bases between. This chain's CDR3 is CACGSNPTEAFF. The CDR3 coding sequence is TGTGCCTGCGGGTCTAACCCCACTGAAGCTTTCTTT.

The chain links TRBV5-1 to TRBJ2-3; the match to TRBD1 covers 9 bases. The germline gives CDR1 SGHRS, CDR2 YFSETQ. CDR3 length equals 18 residues. The V gene end was trimmed by 1 base and the J gene end by 4 bases; junction bases not matched to a gene: 13. The CDR3 nucleotides read TGCGCCAGCAGCTTGCTAACAGGGGGCGCCCTTTCCCCAGATACGCAGTATTTT. It codes for CASSLLTGGALSPDTQYF.

This chain uses TRBV6-6 with TRBJ1-2; the match to TRBD1 covers 7 bases. J lost 4 bases, V lost 1 base, and 9 bases had no gene match. This CDR3 comprises 16 residues. The germline V gene has CDR1 MNHNY and CDR2 SVGAGI (reference sequence). In DNA, the CDR3 is TGTGCCAGCAGTTACTTGACAGGGCCGAGATCCTATGGCTACACCTTC. Its translation is CASSYLTGPRSYGYTF.

This clone is a singleton in its sample. The chain carries TRBV11-2 and TRBJ1-4; D is perhaps TRBD1 (5 bases). The V gene lost 5 bases and the J gene lost 3 bases, with 13 bases spanning the gap. This CDR3 comprises 15 residues. The V gene's germline CDR1 is SGHAT and CDR2 FQNNGV. The CDR3 protein is CASSTQGGANEKLFF. As DNA, the CDR3 is TGTGCCAGCAGCACTCAGGGAGGAGCTAATGAAAAACTGTTTTTT.

About this clone: The sample carries other DNA sequences with the same CDR3. The J gene is TRBJ2-2, the V gene TRBV7-8, with D possibly matching TRBD1 (6 bases). The V end lost 3 bases, the J end lost 4 bases, and 15 bases lay between the germline ends. Germline values: CDR1 SGHVS, CDR2 FQNEAQ. This CDR3 has 16 residues. As DNA, the CDR3 is TGTGCCAGCAGCTTGGCAGGCCAGGGGCTCACCGGGGAGCTGTTTTTT. Translated: CASSLAGQGLTGELFF.

The rearrangement uses TRBV7-2 and TRBJ2-5, with TRBD2 matching over 9 bases. CDR1 is SGHTA, CDR2 FQGNSA, per germline. This CDR3 is built from 14 residues. The J segment lost 2 bases and the V segment lost 6 bases, leaving 4 bases of the junction unmatched. The CDR3 DNA is TGTGCCAGCAGGTCTAGCGGGGCTCAAGAGACCCAGTACTTC. As protein: CASRSSGAQETQYF.

The chain recombines TRBV5-1 with TRBJ2-7, with a possible D match to TRBD1 (5 bases). Germline values: CDR1 SGHRS, CDR2 YFSETQ. CDR3 length: 13 amino acids. Between the trimmed V and J ends, which lost 0 bases and 6 bases, there was a span of 10 bases. The CDR3 DNA is TGCGCCAGCAGCTTGGTGGGGCAGAGCGAGCAGTACTTC. Protein product: CASSLVGQSEQYF.

The chain recombines TRBV27 with TRBJ1-4; D unclear. CDR1 MNHEY and CDR2 SMNVEV come from the germline V gene (reference sequence). This CDR3 spans 15 amino acids. V shed 1 base and J shed 6 bases, with 12 bases lying between them. CDR3 residues: CASSLFLSRDEKLFF. The CDR3 DNA follows: TGTGCCAGCAGTTTATTTCTCAGCCGGGATGAAAAACTGTTTTTT.

This rearrangement joins TRBV11-2 to TRBJ2-2; D is perhaps TRBD1 (5 bases). There are 14 residues in the CDR3. The V gene's germline CDR1 is SGHAT and CDR2 FQNNGV. V was pared by 7 bases and J by 8 bases, with 17 bases between. This chain's CDR3 is CASTSRFRVGELFF. The CDR3 nucleotides read TGTGCCAGCACCTCCCGGTTCAGGGTTGGGGAGCTGTTTTTT.

This clone was observed many times. The V and J genes are TRBV6-6 and TRBJ1-6, with 7 positions matching TRBD1. The ends lost 7 bases at V and 3 bases at J; junction bases unmatched: 9. Germline V gene sequence: CDR1 MNHNY, CDR2 SVGAGI (reference sequence). The CDR3 spans 16 residues. In DNA form, the CDR3 reads TGTGCCAGCACTATGGACAGGAGGTACTATAATTCACCCCTCCACTTT. Translated: CASTMDRRYYNSPLHF.